Listed below are T cell receptor beta chains from one sample, sequenced in a study of blood T cell repertoires in COVID-19. The assay was immunoSEQ multiplex PCR, and TCRdb's table has in-frame clones only and misses some. The sample shows about 120,000 clones, roughly 80% of them seen only once. Sequencing was carried out using peripheral blood. These receptors were taken from a man aged 25 to 40 with acute or convalescent COVID-19. Both conserved end residues are part of each CDR3. The D gene is left open where the match is weak. Clone size is not always given. Where it is, it says once, few, many or a class for expanded clones.

j_gene: TRBJ2-5; v_gene: TRBV2; abundance: -; d_gene: TRBD1; CDR3nt: TGTGCCAGCACTAGGGACAGACAAGAGACCCAGTACTTC; CDR3aa: CASTRDRQETQYF
j_gene: TRBJ1-2; v_gene: TRBV27; abundance: once; d_gene: TRBD1; CDR3nt: TGTGCCAGCAGTCTCAACCAGGGGGCGCGGGGCTACACCTTC; CDR3aa: CASSLNQGARGYTF
j_gene: TRBJ1-2; v_gene: TRBV29-1; abundance: few; d_gene: -; CDR3nt: TGCAGCGTCCCCCAGGGGACCAACTATGGCTACACCTTC; CDR3aa: CSVPQGTNYGYTF
j_gene: TRBJ1-6; v_gene: TRBV27; abundance: -; d_gene: TRBD1; CDR3nt: TGTGCCAGCAGTTTCGGGACAGGGCATAACTCACCCCTCCACTTT; CDR3aa: CASSFGTGHNSPLHF
j_gene: TRBJ1-5; v_gene: TRBV5-8; abundance: few; d_gene: -; CDR3nt: TGTGCCAGCAGCCGGGGGGGGAACAATCAGCCCCAGCATTTT; CDR3aa: CASSRGGNNQPQHF
j_gene: TRBJ1-1; v_gene: TRBV6-2/TRBV6-3; abundance: -; d_gene: -; CDR3nt: TGTGCCAGCAGTTACTCACCTGGAGGGACTGAAGCTTTCTTT; CDR3aa: CASSYSPGGTEAFF
j_gene: TRBJ2-3; v_gene: TRBV9; abundance: -; d_gene: -; CDR3nt: TGTGCCAGCAGCTTGAGCGGGTCGGCAGATACGCAGTATTTT; CDR3aa: CASSLSGSADTQYF
j_gene: TRBJ1-5; v_gene: TRBV30; abundance: -; d_gene: -; CDR3nt: TGTGCCTGCCGCTCCGGGGAGGAACTTAATCAGCCCCAGCATTTT; CDR3aa: CACRSGEELNQPQHF
j_gene: TRBJ2-7; v_gene: TRBV6-5; abundance: -; d_gene: -; CDR3nt: TGTGCCAGCACCCGGGACGGGGGCTACGAGCAGTACTTC; CDR3aa: CASTRDGGYEQYF
j_gene: TRBJ2-6; v_gene: TRBV5-8; abundance: -; d_gene: -; CDR3nt: TGTGCCAGCAGCTTGTTACAGGGAACATCCGGGGCCAACGTCCTGACTTTC; CDR3aa: CASSLLQGTSGANVLTF
j_gene: TRBJ1-1; v_gene: TRBV12-3/TRBV12-4; abundance: -; d_gene: -; CDR3nt: TGTGCCAGCACCCAGGGTACGACTGAAGCTTTCTTT; CDR3aa: CASTQGTTEAFF
j_gene: TRBJ2-2; v_gene: TRBV15; abundance: -; d_gene: TRBD2; CDR3nt: TGTGCCACCAGCCAGTTTCTAGCGGGAGCGGCCGGGGAGCTGTTTTTT; CDR3aa: CATSQFLAGAAGELFF
j_gene: TRBJ1-5; v_gene: TRBV28; abundance: few; d_gene: -; CDR3nt: TGTGCCAGCAGTGAGCAGGGGAGGGGCAATCAGCCCCAGCATTTT; CDR3aa: CASSEQGRGNQPQHF
j_gene: TRBJ1-1; v_gene: TRBV27; abundance: few; d_gene: -; CDR3nt: TGTGCCAGCAGTTTATCGGCGGGGGGGAACACTGAAGCTTTCTTT; CDR3aa: CASSLSAGGNTEAFF
j_gene: TRBJ2-3; v_gene: TRBV19; abundance: -; d_gene: TRBD1; CDR3nt: TGTGCCAGTAGTATTCTCAGGGGGAAGGCAGATACGCAGTATTTT; CDR3aa: CASSILRGKADTQYF
j_gene: TRBJ2-1; v_gene: TRBV5-8; abundance: -; d_gene: TRBD2; CDR3nt: TGTGCCAGCAGCCGCAGGACTAGCGGCTACAATGAGCAGTTCTTC; CDR3aa: CASSRRTSGYNEQFF
j_gene: TRBJ2-1; v_gene: TRBV3-1/TRBV3-2; abundance: -; d_gene: TRBD2; CDR3nt: TGTGCCAGCAGCCAAGATGGGACTAGCGGGAGGGAATTTCTCTCCTACAATGAGCAGTTCTTC; CDR3aa: CASSQDGTSGREFLSYNEQFF
j_gene: TRBJ1-1; v_gene: TRBV3-1/TRBV3-2; abundance: -; d_gene: TRBD1; CDR3nt: TGTGCCAGCAGCCCCCGCAGGGGGCGAACTGAAGCTTTCTTT; CDR3aa: CASSPRRGRTEAFF